A selection of T cell receptor beta chains follows, all from one sample in a study of T cells after yellow fever vaccination. One entry per CDR3 protein results from TCRdb running MiXCR on the 5' RACE reads. The data show 500,000 to 650,000 distinct CDR3 sequences, with over 9% seen just once and about 15% held by the top ten. Here the sequenced sample was PBMCs, taken on the day of the yellow fever booster vaccination. These receptor sequences come from a young man who received the YFV17D yellow fever vaccine. Each CDR3 is given with its conserved first and last residue. D genes are given only for firm matches. The size of a clone is reported for some rows only, either as once, few or many, or as a class for expanded clones.

D	V	J	size	CDR3	DNA
-	TRBV7-2	TRBJ1-2	many	CASSALQWGQGYTF	TGTGCCAGCAGCGCACTACAGTGGGGGCAAGGCTACACCTTC
-	TRBV18	TRBJ2-7	few	CASSPGIQRITYEQYF	TGTGCCAGCTCACCAGGCATACAGCGAATAACCTACGAGCAGTACTTC
-	TRBV29-1	TRBJ1-4	few	CSVKSTGSTWEKLFF	TGCAGCGTTAAATCCACAGGGAGTACTTGGGAAAAACTGTTTTTT
-	TRBV14	TRBJ1-1	once	CASSQGGQNTEAFF	TGTGCCAGCAGCCAAGGAGGACAGAACACTGAAGCTTTCTTT
-	TRBV20-1	TRBJ2-5	once	CSARGSTGNLETQYF	TGCAGTGCTAGGGGCTCGACAGGCAACTTGGAGACCCAGTACTTC
-	TRBV15	TRBJ2-3	many	CATSKGQGTQYF	TGTGCCACCAGTAAGGGCCAAGGAACGCAGTATTTT
TRBD2	TRBV14	TRBJ2-7	-	CASRWTGTSGNYEQYF	TGTGCCAGCAGGTGGACAGGGACTAGCGGGAACTACGAGCAGTACTTC
-	TRBV10-3	TRBJ2-3	few	CAISEQGTDTQYF	TGTGCCATCAGTGAACAGGGCACAGATACGCAGTATTTT
-	TRBV15	TRBJ2-3	few	CATSRLQTGTRIADTQYF	TGTGCCACCAGCAGACTCCAAACGGGAACTAGAATCGCAGATACGCAGTATTTT
TRBD1	TRBV29-1	TRBJ1-2	many	CSVEYTGTGGSGYTF	TGCAGCGTTGAATACACCGGGACAGGGGGCTCTGGCTACACCTTC
-	TRBV6-5	TRBJ1-1	few	CASGLGRAEAFF	TGTGCCAGCGGTTTGGGTCGTGCTGAAGCTTTCTTT
TRBD2	TRBV7-9	TRBJ2-5	few	CASSPTRGLAGEETQYF	TGTGCCAGCAGCCCGACTAGGGGACTAGCGGGAGAGGAGACCCAGTACTTC
-	TRBV30	TRBJ1-5	-	CAWARGHSNQPQHF	TGTGCCTGGGCCCGGGGCCATAGCAATCAGCCCCAGCATTTT
-	TRBV18	TRBJ1-5	-	CASSPPRVGPGNQPQHF	TGTGCCAGCTCACCACCGAGGGTGGGGCCCGGAAATCAGCCCCAGCATTTT
-	TRBV12-3/TRBV12-4	TRBJ1-2	-	CASSLRGFLYGYTF	TGTGCCAGCAGTTTAAGGGGCTTCCTATATGGCTACACCTTC
TRBD2	TRBV14	TRBJ2-3	-	CASSQMSGSVKDTQYF	TGTGCCAGCAGCCAAATGAGCGGGAGTGTGAAAGATACGCAGTATTTT
TRBD2	TRBV5-1	TRBJ2-5	few	CASSFLREEWETQYF	TGCGCCAGCAGCTTCTTGCGGGAGGAGTGGGAGACCCAGTACTTC
-	TRBV25-1	TRBJ2-3	few	CASSGLGSADTQYF	TGTGCCAGCAGTGGGCTTGGTTCTGCAGATACGCAGTATTTT
-	TRBV20-1	TRBJ2-2	-	CSARSGTGELFF	TGCAGTGCTAGATCGGGAACCGGGGAGCTGTTTTTT
TRBD1	TRBV11-2	TRBJ2-1	many	CASSPDRGSYNEQFF	TGTGCCAGCAGCCCAGACAGGGGATCCTACAATGAGCAGTTCTTC
-	TRBV10-3	TRBJ2-3	once	CAEGVLPPDTDTQYF	TGTGCCGAGGGTGTCCTACCACCCGACACAGATACGCAGTATTTT
-	TRBV3-1	TRBJ2-7	-	CASTQVFRRSYEQYF	TGTGCCAGCACCCAAGTATTTCGCAGATCCTACGAGCAGTACTTC
-	TRBV7-2	TRBJ2-3	few	CASSSSAGYWDTQYF	TGTGCCAGCAGCTCGTCGGCGGGATATTGGGATACGCAGTATTTT
TRBD1	TRBV20-1	TRBJ2-1	-	CSATTGGKYNEQFF	TGCAGTGCCACTACAGGGGGCAAGTACAATGAGCAGTTCTTC
-	TRBV28	TRBJ1-5	few	CASSLQVGNQPQHF	TGTGCCAGCAGTTTACAGGTCGGCAATCAGCCCCAGCATTTT
TRBD2	TRBV5-1	TRBJ2-1	few	CASSLAVTSGTHEQFF	TGCGCCAGCAGCTTGGCTGTGACTAGCGGGACTCATGAGCAGTTCTTC
-	TRBV20-1	TRBJ2-5	many	CSARVGGPETQYF	TGCAGTGCTAGAGTTGGAGGGCCTGAGACCCAGTACTTC
TRBD1	TRBV9	TRBJ2-3	few	CASSAGQVTQYF	TGTGCCAGCAGCGCCGGACAGGTCACGCAGTATTTT
-	TRBV5-5	TRBJ2-2	few	CASSQLVGTGELFF	TGTGCCAGCAGCCAACTAGTGGGGACCGGGGAGCTGTTTTTT